The T cell receptor beta chain described here comes from a study of identical twins. Study results and limitations: Compared with models, monozygotic twins showed more out-of-frame TCR alpha sharing. Out-of-frame alpha sequences shared by twins showed excess low generation probability. Cross-sectional statistical analysis was relied on for the conclusions, without the same donors being followed.

TCRdb used MiXCR to reprocess the 5' RACE reads, holding one entry per CDR3 protein. The sample lists around 550,000 distinct CDR3 sequences, roughly 15% seen once, with roughly 0.44% in the top ten. In this sample, this clonotype turned up a few times. Antigen unknown. This sample also belongs to another study, concerning yellow fever vaccine responses in identical twins. That report notes: Twins' T cell vaccine responses reportedly looked partly convergent, partly personalized.

The receptor's source is a woman aged 18-29 years in good health. The sample taken for sequencing was CD4+ T cells sorted from blood.

Written as DNA, the CDR3 is TGTGCCAGCAGTTTATCGACTGGGACAGATACGCAGTATTTT. This sequence encodes CASSLSTGTDTQYF. V is TRBV12-3 or TRBV12-4 and J is TRBJ2-3; D not certain. Trimming cost V 2 bases and J 3 bases, with 9 bases left between them. The CDR3 is 14 amino acids.